This paragraph covers one T cell receptor beta chain sequence. The antigen remains undetermined. Here immunoSEQ multiplex PCR was the method, and the copy in TCRdb shows in-frame clones only, minus some. The sample consists of roughly 50,000 clones, 85% of them appearing once. This entry is derived from a study of PD-L1 blockade in urothelial cancer. Study overall: Analysis of the blood was performed 3 weeks (second dose) and 6 weeks after treatment start. Median T cell yield from blood was roughly 150,000. Study findings and constraints: Below-median pretreatment blood TCR clonality was associated with improved progression-free and overall survival.

Germline CDR1 and CDR2: MNHNS and SASEGT. The CDR3 has 13 amino acids. Trimming removed 3 bases at V and 8 bases at J, with 11 bases between. Time point meaning: pretreatment peripheral blood. V usage is TRBV6-1 and J usage is TRBJ1-3, with D unresolved. The clonotype originates from a man in his 70s with urothelial cancer. Here the sequenced sample was PBMCs, taken around atezolizumab (anti-PD-L1) treatment. The CDR3 here is CASSERQVDTIYF. The CDR3 nucleotides are TGTGCCAGCAGTGAGAGACAAGTAGACACCATATATTTT.